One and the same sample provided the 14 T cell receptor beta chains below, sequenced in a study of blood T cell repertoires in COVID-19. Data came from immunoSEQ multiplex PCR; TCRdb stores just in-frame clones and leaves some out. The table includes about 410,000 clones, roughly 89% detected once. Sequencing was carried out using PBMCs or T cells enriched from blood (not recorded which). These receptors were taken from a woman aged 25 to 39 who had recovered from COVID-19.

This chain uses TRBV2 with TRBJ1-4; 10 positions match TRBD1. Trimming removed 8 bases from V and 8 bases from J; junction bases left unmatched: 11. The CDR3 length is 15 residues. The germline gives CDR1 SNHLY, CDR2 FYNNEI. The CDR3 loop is CASAFLGQGEEKLFF. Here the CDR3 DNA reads TGTGCCAGCGCATTCCTCGGACAGGGGGAAGAAAAACTGTTTTTT. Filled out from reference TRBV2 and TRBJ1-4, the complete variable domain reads EPEVTQTPSHQVTQMGQEVILRCVPISNHLYFYWYRQILGQKVEFLVSFYNNEISEKSEIFDDQFSVERPDGSNFTLKIRSTKLEDSAMYFCASAFLGQGEEKLFFGSGTQLSVL.

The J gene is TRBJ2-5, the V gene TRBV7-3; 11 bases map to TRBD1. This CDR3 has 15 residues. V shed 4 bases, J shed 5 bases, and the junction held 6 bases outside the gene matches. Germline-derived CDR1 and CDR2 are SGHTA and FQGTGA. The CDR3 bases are TGTGCCAGCAGCTCTGGACAGGGGGCAGTGGAGACCCAGTACTTC. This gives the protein CASSSGQGAVETQYF.

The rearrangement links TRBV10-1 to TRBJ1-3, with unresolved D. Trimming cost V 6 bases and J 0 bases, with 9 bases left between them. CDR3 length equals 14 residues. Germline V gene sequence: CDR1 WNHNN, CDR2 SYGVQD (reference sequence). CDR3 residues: CASSSPSSGNTIYF. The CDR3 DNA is TGCGCCAGCAGCTCACCGAGCTCTGGAAACACCATATATTTT.

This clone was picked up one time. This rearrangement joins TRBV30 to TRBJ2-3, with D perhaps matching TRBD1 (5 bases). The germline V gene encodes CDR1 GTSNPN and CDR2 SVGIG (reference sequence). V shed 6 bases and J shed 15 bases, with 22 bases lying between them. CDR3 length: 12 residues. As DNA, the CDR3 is TGTGCCTGTCGAAGTCCAGGGCCTCAAAAATATTTT. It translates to CACRSPGPQKYF.

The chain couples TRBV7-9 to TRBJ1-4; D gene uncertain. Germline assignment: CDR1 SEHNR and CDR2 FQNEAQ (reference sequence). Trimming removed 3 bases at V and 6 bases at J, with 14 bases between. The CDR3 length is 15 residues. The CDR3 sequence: CASSLTGSGDEKLFF. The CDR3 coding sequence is TGTGCCAGCAGCTTGACCGGGTCGGGTGATGAAAAACTGTTTTTT.

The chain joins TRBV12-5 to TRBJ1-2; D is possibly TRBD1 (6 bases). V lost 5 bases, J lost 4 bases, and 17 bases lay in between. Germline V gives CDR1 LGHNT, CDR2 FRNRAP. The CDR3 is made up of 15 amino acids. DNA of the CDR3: TGTGCTAGTGGTCACCGGGGGGGGCGTAGCTATGGCTACACCTTC. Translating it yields CASGHRGGRSYGYTF.

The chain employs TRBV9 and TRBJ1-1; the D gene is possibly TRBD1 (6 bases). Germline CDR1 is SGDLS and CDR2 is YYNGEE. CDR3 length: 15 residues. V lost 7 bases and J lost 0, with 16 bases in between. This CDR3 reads CASGNPGHMNTEAFF. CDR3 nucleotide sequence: TGTGCCAGCGGGAACCCGGGACACATGAACACTGAAGCTTTCTTT.

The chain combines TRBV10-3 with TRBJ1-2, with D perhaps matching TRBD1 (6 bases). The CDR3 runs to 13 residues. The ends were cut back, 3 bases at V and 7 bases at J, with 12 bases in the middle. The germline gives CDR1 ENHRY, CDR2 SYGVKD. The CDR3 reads CAISEQGSIGYTF. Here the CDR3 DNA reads TGTGCCATCAGTGAACAGGGATCAATTGGCTACACCTTC.

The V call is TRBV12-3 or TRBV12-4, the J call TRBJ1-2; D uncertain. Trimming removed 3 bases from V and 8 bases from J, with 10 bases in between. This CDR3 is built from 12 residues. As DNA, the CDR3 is TGTGCCAGCAGTTTGGCAAGATGGGGCTACACCTTC. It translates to CASSLARWGYTF.

CDR3 coding DNA: TGTGCCAGCAGCAAAGACAGGGGAGAGACCCAGTACTTC. It codes for CASSKDRGETQYF. This chain connects TRBV5-6 to TRBJ2-5; 8 bases line up with TRBD1. J gave up 4 bases and V 4 bases, and 3 bases lay outside the gene matches. This CDR3 is built from 13 residues. CDR1 SGHDT and CDR2 YYEEEE come from the germline V gene.

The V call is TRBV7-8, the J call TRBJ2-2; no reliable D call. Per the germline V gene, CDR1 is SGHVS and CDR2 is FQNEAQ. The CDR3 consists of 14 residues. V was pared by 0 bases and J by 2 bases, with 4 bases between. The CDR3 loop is CASSLAANTGELFF. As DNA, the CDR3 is TGTGCCAGCAGCTTAGCGGCTAACACCGGGGAGCTGTTTTTT.

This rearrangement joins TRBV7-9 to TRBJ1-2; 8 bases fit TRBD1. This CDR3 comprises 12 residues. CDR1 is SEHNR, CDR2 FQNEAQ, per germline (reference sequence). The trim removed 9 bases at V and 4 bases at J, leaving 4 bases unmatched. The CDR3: CASQGASYGYTF. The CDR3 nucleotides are TGTGCCAGTCAGGGGGCCAGCTATGGCTACACCTTC.

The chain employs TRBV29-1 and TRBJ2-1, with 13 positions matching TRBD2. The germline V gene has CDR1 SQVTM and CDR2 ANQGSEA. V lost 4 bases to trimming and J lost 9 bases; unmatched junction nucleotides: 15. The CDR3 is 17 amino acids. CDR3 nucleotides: TGCAGCGTTGTCGGACTAGCGGGAGTCCAATTGGGGAGTGAGCAGTTCTTC. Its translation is CSVVGLAGVQLGSEQFF.

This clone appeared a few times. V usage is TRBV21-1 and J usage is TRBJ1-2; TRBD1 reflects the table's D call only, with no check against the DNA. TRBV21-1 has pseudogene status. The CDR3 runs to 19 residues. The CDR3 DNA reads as TGTGCCAGCAGCATACTCCGGCCGTCCACTGACCAGGATTCATATGGCTACACCTTC. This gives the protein CASSILRPSTDQDSYGYTF.